A selection of T cell receptor beta chains follows, all from one sample in a study of shared clonotypes between healthy human individuals. Assay: immunoSEQ multiplex PCR; the TCRdb copy retains only in-frame clones and omits some. Of around 480,000 clones listed, roughly 85% are singletons. Material for sequencing was PBMCs. The origin of the receptors is a woman between 35 and 50 years old in good health. Some clones in this sample may be carry-over from other donors' samples. Each CDR3 is given with its conserved first and last residue. D genes are given only for firm matches. Clone sizes are given selectively: once, few, many, or a class where the clone is expanded.

V gene: TRBV7-9; clone size: .; D gene: TRBD1; J gene: TRBJ2-5; CDR3 DNA: TGTGCCAGCAGCTTAGCGCCGGGACAGGGTCAAGAGACCCAGTACTTC; CDR3 protein: CASSLAPGQGQETQYF
V gene: TRBV7-9; clone size: .; D gene: TRBD1; J gene: TRBJ1-4; CDR3 DNA: TGTGCCAGCAGCTCACCTCAGGGGGCGGCGACTAATGAAAAACTGTTTTTT; CDR3 protein: CASSSPQGAATNEKLFF
V gene: TRBV11-1; clone size: .; D gene: .; J gene: TRBJ2-1; CDR3 DNA: TGTGCCAGCAGCTTAGTCACAGATACCTACAATGAGCAGTTCTTC; CDR3 protein: CASSLVTDTYNEQFF
V gene: TRBV27; clone size: .; D gene: TRBD1; J gene: TRBJ1-1; CDR3 DNA: TGTGCCAGCAGTTCCAACGCTCAGGGGGCGCGAACTGAAGCTTTCTTT; CDR3 protein: CASSSNAQGARTEAFF
V gene: TRBV28; clone size: .; D gene: .; J gene: TRBJ2-1; CDR3 DNA: TGTGCCAGCAGTTTATGGATAGCAGGCTCCTACAATGAGCAGTTCTTC; CDR3 protein: CASSLWIAGSYNEQFF
V gene: TRBV4-1; clone size: .; D gene: .; J gene: TRBJ2-5; CDR3 DNA: TGCGCCAGCAGCCAAGGGACGACGACTGAGACCCAGTACTTC; CDR3 protein: CASSQGTTTETQYF
V gene: TRBV6-1; clone size: .; D gene: .; J gene: TRBJ2-1; CDR3 DNA: TGTGCCAGCAGTGAAAGGACAGACAATGAGCAGTTCTTC; CDR3 protein: CASSERTDNEQFF
V gene: TRBV19; clone size: once; D gene: TRBD2; J gene: TRBJ2-3; CDR3 DNA: TGTGCCACCGCGGACTTGTCAGCGGGAGGGTCAGATACGCAGTATTTT; CDR3 protein: CATADLSAGGSDTQYF
V gene: TRBV5-4; clone size: many; D gene: .; J gene: TRBJ2-5; CDR3 DNA: TGTGCCAGCAGCCCGGATGGACAGAAAGAGACCCAGTACTTC; CDR3 protein: CASSPDGQKETQYF
V gene: TRBV2; clone size: few; D gene: TRBD1; J gene: TRBJ2-1; CDR3 DNA: TGTGCCAGCAATCCGACAGGGATAATACACAATGAGCAGTTCTTC; CDR3 protein: CASNPTGIIHNEQFF
V gene: TRBV7-2; clone size: once; D gene: .; J gene: TRBJ2-2; CDR3 DNA: TGTGCCAGCAGCTTAGCGGCCCCCAGGGGCGGGGAGCTGTTTTTT; CDR3 protein: CASSLAAPRGGELFF
V gene: TRBV4-1; clone size: .; D gene: TRBD1; J gene: TRBJ2-7; CDR3 DNA: TGCGCCAGCAGCCAAGACCCGGGACAGAACTACGAGCAGTACTTC; CDR3 protein: CASSQDPGQNYEQYF
V gene: TRBV10-2; clone size: few; D gene: .; J gene: TRBJ1-1; CDR3 DNA: TGCGCCAGCAGTGAAACGCCAAGGTTTCTGGAGGACACTGAAGCTTTCTTT; CDR3 protein: CASSETPRFLEDTEAFF
V gene: TRBV28; clone size: few; D gene: .; J gene: TRBJ1-1; CDR3 DNA: TGTGCCAGCATAATAGGAACTGAAGCTTTCTTT; CDR3 protein: CASIIGTEAFF
V gene: TRBV12-2; clone size: .; D gene: .; J gene: TRBJ2-1; CDR3 DNA: TGTGCAAGTCGCTTAGCATGGTTGGACACAGATTACAATGAGCAGTTCTTC; CDR3 protein: CASRLAWLDTDYNEQFF
V gene: TRBV7-2; clone size: few; D gene: TRBD1; J gene: TRBJ1-2; CDR3 DNA: TGTGCCAGCAGCGCCGGGACAGGGGGCTATGGCTACACCTTC; CDR3 protein: CASSAGTGGYGYTF
V gene: TRBV28; clone size: .; D gene: .; J gene: TRBJ1-6; CDR3 DNA: TGTGCCAGCAGTCCGGCAGACAGGTTGGGTTCACCCCTCCACTTT; CDR3 protein: CASSPADRLGSPLHF
V gene: TRBV2; clone size: .; D gene: TRBD1; J gene: TRBJ1-6; CDR3 DNA: TGTGCCAGCAGTGAAAGAAGGCAGGGGGCGCGGATACCTTATTCACCCCTCCACTTT; CDR3 protein: CASSERRQGARIPYSPLHF
V gene: TRBV5-5; clone size: .; D gene: .; J gene: TRBJ2-2; CDR3 DNA: TGTGCCAGCAGCTTGGTACTAACGAACACCGGGGAGCTGTTTTTT; CDR3 protein: CASSLVLTNTGELFF
V gene: TRBV19; clone size: .; D gene: TRBD2; J gene: TRBJ2-7; CDR3 DNA: TGTGCCAGTAGTATACTAGCGGGAGTGGCCTACGAGCAGTACTTC; CDR3 protein: CASSILAGVAYEQYF
V gene: TRBV7-8; clone size: .; D gene: TRBD2; J gene: TRBJ2-7; CDR3 DNA: TGTGCCAGCACGTTGACTAGCGGAAGTTACGAGCAGTACTTC; CDR3 protein: CASTLTSGSYEQYF
V gene: TRBV10-3; clone size: .; D gene: .; J gene: TRBJ2-1; CDR3 DNA: TGTGCCATCAGTCCCGGGACAATCAATGAGCAGTTCTTC; CDR3 protein: CAISPGTINEQFF
V gene: TRBV2; clone size: .; D gene: .; J gene: TRBJ1-2; CDR3 DNA: TGTGCCAGCAGTGACAGCCGAAACTATGGCTACACCTTC; CDR3 protein: CASSDSRNYGYTF
V gene: TRBV5-4; clone size: .; D gene: .; J gene: TRBJ2-3; CDR3 DNA: TGTGCCAGCAGCGGAACAGGGAGAAGAGTCACAGATACGCAGTATTTT; CDR3 protein: CASSGTGRRVTDTQYF
V gene: TRBV7-2; clone size: .; D gene: .; J gene: TRBJ2-7; CDR3 DNA: TGTGCCAGCAGCAACCAAAAAAAGGGGCTAGGTGAGCAGTACTTC; CDR3 protein: CASSNQKKGLGEQYF
V gene: TRBV28; clone size: .; D gene: TRBD2; J gene: TRBJ2-1; CDR3 DNA: TGTGCCAGCAGTTTTCCGGCTAGCGGCTACAATGAGCAGTTCTTC; CDR3 protein: CASSFPASGYNEQFF
V gene: TRBV7-3; clone size: few; D gene: TRBD2; J gene: TRBJ2-2; CDR3 DNA: TGTGCCAGCAGCCCCGAGAACAGCGGGAGCGGGGCCGGGGAGCTGTTTTTT; CDR3 protein: CASSPENSGSGAGELFF